The 31 T cell receptor beta chains listed next were all sequenced from one sample in a study of OX40 agonist ivuxolimab in advanced cancers. Using immunoSEQ multiplex PCR, the repertoire was profiled, and TCRdb retains in-frame clones only, with some absent. The data show about 44,000 clones, roughly 94% seen once. The sequenced sample was CD4+ or CD8+ T cells sorted from blood, obtained in a trial of the OX40 agonist ivuxolimab. The receptors come from an adult with an advanced solid tumor such as melanoma, head and neck, liver or kidney cancer.

This clone ranks as medium-sized. The chain has TRBV7-8 and TRBJ2-7; TRBD1 matches at 7 bases. The trim removed 5 bases at V and 5 bases at J, leaving 6 bases unmatched. The CDR3 spans 13 residues. The germline V gene encodes CDR1 SGHVS and CDR2 FQNEAQ. The CDR3 DNA reads TGTGCCAGCAGCGACCGGGACAGCCACGAGCAGTACTTC. Protein product: CASSDRDSHEQYF.

The chain links TRBV9 to TRBJ1-2, with D possibly being TRBD1 (6 bases). Looked up from germline, CDR1 is SGDLS and CDR2 is YYNGEE. V was cut by 4 bases and J by 2 bases, with 15 bases left in between. This CDR3 comprises 15 residues. The CDR3 nucleotides read TGTGCCAGCAGCAAGACCACAGGACAGAACTATGGCTACACCTTC. It translates to CASSKTTGQNYGYTF.

J is TRBJ1-2 and V is TRBV27; D is ambiguous. The CDR3 is 13 amino acids. V was shortened by 3 bases and J by 2 bases, with 7 bases between the two germline ends. Looked up from germline, CDR1 is MNHEY and CDR2 is SMNVEV (reference sequence). The CDR3 here is CASSFTPNYGYTF. DNA for the CDR3: TGTGCCAGCAGTTTTACACCAAACTATGGCTACACCTTC.

This clone came up once. This chain uses TRBV5-1 with TRBJ2-5; weak D call: TRBD2 (6 bases). Trimming shortened V by 4 bases and J by 0 bases, and 10 bases separated the two germline ends. This CDR3 contains 14 residues. From germline, CDR1 is SGHRS and CDR2 YFSETQ. CDR3 coding DNA: TGCGCCAGCAGCACGGGGGATTACCAAGAGACCCAGTACTTC. It yields the protein CASSTGDYQETQYF.

The chain's CDR3 is CASSFYNEKLFF. Here the CDR3 DNA reads TGTGCCAGCAGTTTTTATAATGAAAAACTGTTTTTT. V and J are TRBV27 and TRBJ1-4; no definite D call. V was pared by 3 bases and J by 4 bases, with 3 bases between. Germline V lookup: CDR1 MNHEY, CDR2 SMNVEV (reference sequence). CDR3 size: 12 residues.

The rearrangement joins TRBV28 to TRBJ2-1, with 7 bases fitting TRBD2. CDR3 length: 14 residues. Germline values: CDR1 MDHEN, CDR2 SYDVKM. Trimming took 10 bases from V and 3 from J; bases not matched to a gene: 9. CDR3 loop: CANSPTSNYNEQFF. The DNA of the CDR3 is TGTGCCAACTCGCCGACTAGCAACTACAATGAGCAGTTCTTC.

This chain connects TRBV5-4 to TRBJ1-2, with D uncertain. Trimming left V 0 bases short and J 4 bases short, with 10 bases between. CDR3 size: 14 residues. Germline V CDR1 and CDR2: SGHNT, YYREEE (reference sequence). CDR3 nucleotide sequence: TGTGCCAGCAGCTTGGGCGATTCTATCTATGGCTACACCTTC. Translated: CASSLGDSIYGYTF.

V usage is TRBV9 and J usage is TRBJ2-7; 9 bases align to TRBD2. CDR1 is SGDLS, CDR2 YYNGEE, per germline. The CDR3 spans 16 residues. The V segment lost 4 bases and the J segment 4 bases; nucleotides outside the gene matches: 12. CDR3 nucleotide sequence: TGTGCCAGCAGCCCGTACCTTAGCGGGAGCACGTACGAGCAGTACTTC. Translating it yields CASSPYLSGSTYEQYF.

The chain carries TRBV19 and TRBJ1-2; no reliable D call. CDR3 length equals 15 residues. Per the germline V gene, CDR1 is LNHDA and CDR2 is SQIVND (reference sequence). Trimming took 9 bases from V and 4 from J, leaving 21 bases between them. The CDR3 bases are TGTGCCAGCACACCCCGGACGTCTACTACCTATGGCTACACCTTC. This gives the protein CASTPRTSTTYGYTF.

This chain links TRBV15 with TRBJ2-1; 10 bases map to TRBD1. CDR1 LNHNV and CDR2 YYDKDF come from the germline V gene (reference sequence). J gave up 9 bases and V 3 bases, and 8 bases lay outside the gene matches. The CDR3 spans 15 residues. The CDR3 protein is CATSSDRGRAGEQFF. The CDR3 bases are TGTGCCACCAGCAGTGACAGGGGGCGGGCCGGTGAGCAGTTCTTC.

The chain uses TRBV7-5 and TRBJ2-1; TRBD2 is taken as the D call from the table, unchecked against the DNA. TRBV7-5 is labeled a pseudogene. This CDR3 has 19 amino acids. CDR3 loop: CARSFIGFISGRASNEQFF. CDR3 sequence (DNA): TGTGCCAGAAGCTTTATTGGTTTCATAAGCGGGAGAGCTTCCAATGAGCAGTTCTTC.

This chain links TRBV27 with TRBJ1-5; D is ambiguous. Trimming cost V 6 bases and J 4 bases, with 13 bases left between them. The CDR3 covers 14 residues. Germline CDR1 MNHEY, CDR2 SMNVEV (reference sequence). The CDR3 bases are TGTGCCAGCAGACTGGGAGCGGGGAATCAGCCCCAGCATTTT. Protein product: CASRLGAGNQPQHF.

This chain uses TRBV11-3 with TRBJ2-7; 10 nucleotides line up with TRBD1. This CDR3 contains 15 residues. Germline V gene lookup returns CDR1 SGHNT and CDR2 YENEEA. The V segment lost 5 bases and the J segment 7 bases; nucleotides outside the gene matches: 11. CDR3 loop: CASSPRGDRGWEQYF. The CDR3 DNA follows: TGTGCCAGCAGCCCGCGGGGGGACAGGGGTTGGGAGCAGTACTTC.

Regarding this clone: The same CDR3 can be traced to other DNA sequences in this sample. The DNA for the CDR3 is TGTGCCAGCACCCCAGGGAATGGCTACGAGCAGTACTTC. It is translated as CASTPGNGYEQYF. The gene calls are TRBV5-4 and TRBJ2-7, with D tentatively TRBD1 (5 bases). V shed 6 bases and J shed 3 bases, with 13 bases lying between them. CDR1 SGHNT and CDR2 YYREEE come from the germline V gene (reference sequence). The CDR3 length is 13 residues.

The chain employs TRBV18 and TRBJ2-7, with TRBD2 identical over 7 bases. Germline V gene data show CDR1 as KGHSH and CDR2 as LQKENI. The CDR3 spans 14 residues. V lost 5 bases to trimming and J lost 5 bases; unmatched junction nucleotides: 9. The CDR3 is CASSWEGQRNEQYF. For the CDR3, the DNA is TGTGCCAGCTCATGGGAGGGCCAGAGGAACGAGCAGTACTTC.

The chain combines TRBV5-1 with TRBJ2-7; a possible D gene is TRBD2 (5 bases). V was cut by 2 bases and J by 2 bases, with 11 bases left in between. The CDR3 totals 14 residues. Germline assignment: CDR1 SGHRS and CDR2 YFSETQ. This CDR3 is CASSFGLSTYEQYF. CDR3 DNA: TGCGCCAGCAGCTTCGGACTTTCTACCTACGAGCAGTACTTC.

The chain is built from TRBV2 and TRBJ1-5; D perhaps matches TRBD1 (5 bases). Looked up from germline, CDR1 is SNHLY and CDR2 is FYNNEI. The CDR3 runs to 14 residues. Trimming pared 6 bases from V and 3 bases from J, leaving 12 bases between. CDR3 amino acids: CASSSGHTNQPQHF. CDR3 bases: TGTGCCAGCAGCTCGGGGCATACCAATCAGCCCCAGCATTTT.

V gene TRBV6-5 combines with J gene TRBJ1-1; D uncertain. The V gene lost 0 bases and the J gene lost 1 base, with 3 bases spanning the gap. The CDR3 sequence is 13 residues long. CDR1 MNHEY and CDR2 SVGAGI come from the germline V gene. CDR3 in amino acids: CASSYSSNTEAFF. CDR3 bases: TGTGCCAGCAGTTACTCCTCGAACACTGAAGCTTTCTTT.

V and J are TRBV29-1 and TRBJ1-5; TRBD1 agrees at 12 bases. Germline V gives CDR1 SQVTM, CDR2 ANQGSEA. The CDR3 spans 15 residues. V dropped 4 bases and J dropped 5; count of bases not matched to a gene: 6. The CDR3 DNA reads TGCAGCGTTGCATGGGACAGGGGGCGTGATCAGCCCCAGCATTTT. It yields the protein CSVAWDRGRDQPQHF.

The rearrangement joins TRBV13 to TRBJ2-5, with D perhaps matching TRBD2 (6 bases). Per germline, CDR1 PRHDT and CDR2 FYEKMQ (reference sequence). CDR3 length: 12 amino acids. V lost 6 bases and J 7 bases, leaving 12 bases between the germline ends. The chain's CDR3 is CASSSTEGTQYF. The CDR3 DNA follows: TGTGCCAGCAGTAGTACGGAGGGGACCCAGTACTTC.

This rearrangement joins TRBV18 to TRBJ2-1; TRBD1 might be the D (5 bases). V lost 1 base, J lost 0 bases, and 13 bases lay in between. The germline V gene has CDR1 KGHSH and CDR2 LQKENI. This CDR3 has 17 residues. CDR3 loop: CASSPRAGRGSYNEQFF. The CDR3 DNA is TGTGCCAGCTCACCACGGGCCGGAAGGGGCTCCTACAATGAGCAGTTCTTC.

V is TRBV28 and J is TRBJ2-7, with 11 bases aligning to TRBD2. CDR1 and CDR2 (germline): MDHEN, SYDVKM. This CDR3 is built from 14 residues. V trimming: 3 bases; J trimming: 6 bases; junction bases outside the gene matches: 4. The CDR3 sequence: CASSFELAGVEQYF. CDR3 DNA sequence: TGTGCCAGCAGTTTCGAACTAGCGGGAGTCGAGCAGTACTTC. The complete variable domain, with remaining parts taken from reference TRBV28 and TRBJ2-7, reads DVKVTQSSRYLVKRTGEKVFLECVQDMDHENMFWYRQDPGLGLRLIYFSYDVKMKEKGDIPEGYSVSREKKERFSLILESASTNQTSMYLCASSFELAGVEQYFGPGTRLTVT.

With regard to this clone: One end of the junction varies from germline; a read error may be responsible. The chain is built from TRBV2 and TRBJ1-2; D not resolved. This CDR3 comprises 9 residues. Germline-derived CDR1 and CDR2 are SNHLY and FYNNEI. The CDR3 coding sequence is TGTGCCAGCTGTGAGCTTTGCACCTTC. Translating it yields CASCELCTF.

The chain employs TRBV5-4 and TRBJ1-4, with D possibly TRBD1 on 5 matching bases. Germline CDR1 SGHNT, CDR2 YYREEE (reference sequence). V lost 0 bases to trimming and J lost 7 bases, with 10 bases between them. The CDR3 loop spans 14 amino acids. CDR3 residues: CASSLAGGVEKLFF. The CDR3 DNA is TGTGCCAGCAGCTTGGCGGGGGGAGTTGAAAAACTGTTTTTT. Using reference TRBV5-4 and TRBJ1-4 for the parts outside the CDR3, the full variable domain is ETGVTQSPTHLIKTRGQQVTLRCSSQSGHNTVSWYQQALGQGPQFIFQYYREEENGRGNFPPRFSGLQFPNYSSELNVNALELDDSALYLCASSLAGGVEKLFFGSGTQLSVL.

The rearrangement uses TRBV7-3 and TRBJ2-7, with D maybe TRBD1 (5 bases). V gave up 1 base and J gave up 3 bases, with 16 bases separating them. Germline V gives CDR1 SGHTA, CDR2 FQGTGA. This CDR3 has 16 amino acids. CDR3 protein: CASSLMRQGRGYEQYF. CDR3 in DNA: TGTGCCAGCAGCTTAATGAGGCAGGGAAGGGGCTACGAGCAGTACTTC.

The chain uses TRBV28 and TRBJ1-1; 7 nucleotides match TRBD1. The CDR3 extends over 14 amino acids. Germline loops: CDR1 MDHEN, CDR2 SYDVKM. Trimming at V came to 6 bases and at J to 4 bases, leaving 8 bases not matched to a gene. CDR3 nucleotide sequence: TGTGCCAGCAGACTTCGACAGGGAGGCACTGAAGCTTTCTTT. This translates into CASRLRQGGTEAFF.

This chain uses TRBV12-2 with TRBJ1-5; TRBD1 is taken as the D call from the table, unchecked against the DNA. TRBV12-2 is a documented pseudogene. The CDR3 consists of 15 residues. The chain's CDR3 is CASRLPRQPNQPQHF. Here the CDR3 DNA reads TGTGCAAGTCGCTTACCGAGACAGCCAAATCAGCCCCAGCATTTT.

The V and J genes are TRBV4-3 and TRBJ2-1; the D is unclear. V lost 2 bases, J lost 12 bases, and 14 bases lay in between. Looked up from germline, CDR1 is LGHNA and CDR2 is YSLEER. The CDR3 totals 13 residues. The CDR3 coding sequence is TGCGCCAGCAGCCAAATCGGCAACCTATTGCAGTTCTTC. This sequence encodes CASSQIGNLLQFF.

This sequence joins TRBV7-8 and TRBJ2-7; D is unclear. V was pared by 3 bases and J by 0 bases, with 9 bases between. Germline V lookup: CDR1 SGHVS, CDR2 FQNEAQ. The CDR3 runs 14 residues. The CDR3 spells CASSLFTDSYEQYF. The CDR3 DNA sequence: TGTGCCAGCAGCTTGTTCACCGACTCCTACGAGCAGTACTTC.

The genes are TRBV7-9 and TRBJ2-1, with 8 bases fitting TRBD2. Trimming removed 0 bases from V and 4 bases from J; junction bases left unmatched: 2. The CDR3 consists of 15 residues. CDR1 and CDR2 from the germline V gene are SEHNR and FQNEAQ (reference sequence). CDR3 coding DNA: TGTGCCAGCAGCTTAGCTAGCGGGGTTTACAATGAGCAGTTCTTC. The encoded protein is CASSLASGVYNEQFF.

V and J are TRBV4-3 and TRBJ2-2; D gene ambiguous. Germline V gives CDR1 LGHNA, CDR2 YSLEER. The CDR3 runs to 17 residues. V lost 4 bases to trimming and J lost 2 bases, with 17 bases between them. CDR3 nucleotide sequence: TGCGCCAGCAGCCTCAGAGGCCCGCGGTATAACACCGGGGAGCTGTTTTTT. This gives the protein CASSLRGPRYNTGELFF.